This TCR beta chain is from a study of cytomegalovirus exposure and HLA in healthy donors. The CDR3 consists of 13 residues. The V segment lost 8 bases and the J segment 5 bases; nucleotides outside the gene matches: 6. The germline gives CDR1 SEHNR, CDR2 FQNEAQ (reference sequence). 60 Vbeta and 13 Jbeta primers were used in PCR. Profiled with immunoSEQ multiplex PCR; TCRdb holds only in-frame clones, not every one. The sample records about 260,000 clones, about 66% being singletons. This chain joins TRBV7-9 and TRBJ1-2, with 9 bases fitting TRBD1. Input material: PBMCs. The sequence was obtained from a female donor in good health and CMV-seronegative. As DNA, the CDR3 is TGTGCCAGCTCCGGGACAGGGTATTATGGCTACACCTTC. Protein sequence: CASSGTGYYGYTF.